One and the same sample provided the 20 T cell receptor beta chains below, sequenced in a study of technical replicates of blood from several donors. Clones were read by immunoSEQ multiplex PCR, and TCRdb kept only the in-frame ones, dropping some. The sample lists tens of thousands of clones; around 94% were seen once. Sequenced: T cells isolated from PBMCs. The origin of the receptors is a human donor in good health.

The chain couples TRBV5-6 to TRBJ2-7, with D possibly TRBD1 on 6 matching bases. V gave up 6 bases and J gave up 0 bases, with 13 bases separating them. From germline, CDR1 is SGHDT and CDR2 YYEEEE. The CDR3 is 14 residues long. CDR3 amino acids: CASTLGQNSYEQYF. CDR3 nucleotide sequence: TGTGCCAGCACCCTCGGACAGAACTCCTACGAGCAGTACTTC.

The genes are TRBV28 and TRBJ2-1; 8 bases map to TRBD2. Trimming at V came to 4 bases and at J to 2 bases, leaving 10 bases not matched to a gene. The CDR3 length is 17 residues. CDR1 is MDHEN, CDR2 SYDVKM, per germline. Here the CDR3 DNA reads TGTGCCAGCAGTTCAGTGGGTTCGGGACTAGCCTACAATGAGCAGTTCTTC. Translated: CASSSVGSGLAYNEQFF.

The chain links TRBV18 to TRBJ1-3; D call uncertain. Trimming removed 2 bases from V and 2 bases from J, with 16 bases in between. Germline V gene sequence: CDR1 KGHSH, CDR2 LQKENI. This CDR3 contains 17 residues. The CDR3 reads CASSPTQTVLTGNTIYF. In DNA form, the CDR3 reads TGTGCCAGCTCACCAACACAGACCGTCCTAACTGGAAACACCATATATTTT.

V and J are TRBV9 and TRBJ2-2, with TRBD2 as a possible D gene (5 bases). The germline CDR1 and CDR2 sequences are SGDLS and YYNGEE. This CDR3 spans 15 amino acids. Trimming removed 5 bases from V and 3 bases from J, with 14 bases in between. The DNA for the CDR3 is TGTGCCAGCAGTACCGGAGGAGAATACACCGGGGAGCTGTTTTTT. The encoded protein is CASSTGGEYTGELFF. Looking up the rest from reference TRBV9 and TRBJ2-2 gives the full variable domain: DSGVTQTPKHLITATGQRVTLRCSPRSGDLSVYWYQQSLDQGLQFLIQYYNGEERAKGNILERFSAQQFPDLHSELNLSSLELGDSALYFCASSTGGEYTGELFFGEGSRLTVL.

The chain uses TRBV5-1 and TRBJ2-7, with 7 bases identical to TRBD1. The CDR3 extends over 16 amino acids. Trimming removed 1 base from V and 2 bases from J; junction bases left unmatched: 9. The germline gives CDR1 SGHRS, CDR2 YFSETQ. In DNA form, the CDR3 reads TGCGCCAGCAGCTTGTCTACAGGGGTTGGGACCTACGAGCAGTACTTC. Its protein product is CASSLSTGVGTYEQYF.

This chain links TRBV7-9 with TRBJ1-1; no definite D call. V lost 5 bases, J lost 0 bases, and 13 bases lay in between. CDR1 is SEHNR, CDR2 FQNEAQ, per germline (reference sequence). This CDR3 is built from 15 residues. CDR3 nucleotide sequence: TGTGCCAGCAGCCCCGTTCGGAGCCTGAACACTGAAGCTTTCTTT. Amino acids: CASSPVRSLNTEAFF.

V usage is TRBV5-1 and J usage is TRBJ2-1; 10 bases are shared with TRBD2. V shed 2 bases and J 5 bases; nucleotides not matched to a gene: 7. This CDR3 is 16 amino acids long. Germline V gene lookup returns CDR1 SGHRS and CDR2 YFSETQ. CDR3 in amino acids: CASSLSGRVRDNEQFF. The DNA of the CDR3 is TGCGCCAGCAGCTTAAGCGGGAGGGTTCGGGACAATGAGCAGTTCTTC.

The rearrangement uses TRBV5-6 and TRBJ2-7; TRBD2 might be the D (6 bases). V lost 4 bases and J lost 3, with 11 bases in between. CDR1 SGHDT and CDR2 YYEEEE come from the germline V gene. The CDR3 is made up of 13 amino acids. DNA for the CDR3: TGTGCCAGCAGCCCGGCGGGGAACTACGAGCAGTACTTC. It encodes CASSPAGNYEQYF.

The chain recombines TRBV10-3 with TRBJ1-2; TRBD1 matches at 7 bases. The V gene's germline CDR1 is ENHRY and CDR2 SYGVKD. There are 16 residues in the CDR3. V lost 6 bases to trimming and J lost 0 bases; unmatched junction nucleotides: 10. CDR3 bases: TGTGCCATCAGCAAAGGACAGGTTGAGACTAACTATGGCTACACCTTC. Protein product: CAISKGQVETNYGYTF.

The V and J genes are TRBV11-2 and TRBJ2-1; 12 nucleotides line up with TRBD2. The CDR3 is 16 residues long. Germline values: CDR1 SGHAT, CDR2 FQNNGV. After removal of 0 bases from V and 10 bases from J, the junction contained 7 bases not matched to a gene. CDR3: CASSLDMPSGGAEQFF. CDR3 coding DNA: TGTGCCAGCAGCTTAGATATGCCTAGCGGGGGGGCAGAGCAGTTCTTC.

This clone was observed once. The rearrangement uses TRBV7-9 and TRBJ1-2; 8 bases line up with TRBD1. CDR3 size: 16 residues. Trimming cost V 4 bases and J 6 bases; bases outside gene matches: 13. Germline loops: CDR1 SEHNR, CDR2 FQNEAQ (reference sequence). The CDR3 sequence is CASSSRTVQGAHGYTF. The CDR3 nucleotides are TGTGCCAGCAGCTCCCGGACGGTGCAGGGGGCGCATGGCTACACCTTC. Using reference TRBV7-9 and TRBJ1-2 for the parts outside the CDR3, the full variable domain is DTGVSQNPRHKITKRGQNVTFRCDPISEHNRLYWYRQTLGQGPEFLTYFQNEAQLEKSRLLSDRFSAERPKGSFSTLEIQRTEQGDSAMYLCASSSRTVQGAHGYTFGSGTRLTVV.

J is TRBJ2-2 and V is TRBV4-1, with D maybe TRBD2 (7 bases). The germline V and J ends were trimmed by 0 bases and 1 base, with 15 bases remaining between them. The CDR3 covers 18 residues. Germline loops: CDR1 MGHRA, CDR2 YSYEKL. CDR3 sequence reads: CASSQDQGGGGNTGELFF. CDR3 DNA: TGCGCCAGCAGCCAAGATCAGGGAGGGGGGGGGAACACCGGGGAGCTGTTTTTT.

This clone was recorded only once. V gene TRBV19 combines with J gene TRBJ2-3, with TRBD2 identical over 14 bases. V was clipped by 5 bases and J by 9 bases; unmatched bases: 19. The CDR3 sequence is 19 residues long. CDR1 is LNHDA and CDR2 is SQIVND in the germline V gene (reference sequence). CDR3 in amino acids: CASSSRTSGRPLSEETQYF. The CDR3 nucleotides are TGTGCCAGTAGTTCTCGGACTAGCGGGAGGCCCCTGAGTGAGGAAACGCAGTATTTT.

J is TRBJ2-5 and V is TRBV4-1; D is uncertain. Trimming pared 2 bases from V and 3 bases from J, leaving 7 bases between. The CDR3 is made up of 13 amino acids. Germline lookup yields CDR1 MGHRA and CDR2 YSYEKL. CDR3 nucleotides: TGCGCCAGCAGCCAACCCTCCGAAGAGACCCAGTACTTC. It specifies CASSQPSEETQYF.

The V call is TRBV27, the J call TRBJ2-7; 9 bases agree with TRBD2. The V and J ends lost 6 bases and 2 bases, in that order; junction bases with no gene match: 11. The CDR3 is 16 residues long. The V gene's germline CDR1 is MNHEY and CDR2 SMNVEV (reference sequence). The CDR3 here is CASRRVLTSGTYEQYF. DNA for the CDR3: TGTGCCAGCAGGCGTGTTCTGACTAGCGGAACCTACGAGCAGTACTTC.

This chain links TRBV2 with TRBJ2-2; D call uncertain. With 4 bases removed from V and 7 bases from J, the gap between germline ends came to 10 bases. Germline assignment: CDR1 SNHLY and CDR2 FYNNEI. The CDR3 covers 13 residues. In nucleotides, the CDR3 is TGTGCCAGCAGTGTTGAACGAGGCGGGGAGCTGTTTTTT. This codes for CASSVERGGELFF.

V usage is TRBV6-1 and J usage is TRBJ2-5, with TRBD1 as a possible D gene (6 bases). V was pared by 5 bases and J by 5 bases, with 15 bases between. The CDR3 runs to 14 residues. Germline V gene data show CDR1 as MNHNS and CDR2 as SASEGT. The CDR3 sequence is CASSNREVGETQYF. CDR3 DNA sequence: TGTGCCAGCAGTAACAGGGAAGTTGGGGAGACCCAGTACTTC.

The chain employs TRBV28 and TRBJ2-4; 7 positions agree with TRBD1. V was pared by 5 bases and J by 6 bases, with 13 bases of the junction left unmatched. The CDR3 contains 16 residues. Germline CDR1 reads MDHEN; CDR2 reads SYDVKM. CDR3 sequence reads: CASSPLTGKGGNIQYF. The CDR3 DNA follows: TGTGCCAGCAGTCCACTGACAGGGAAAGGGGGAAACATTCAGTACTTC.

Here the CDR3 DNA reads TGTGCCAGCAGCTTTACAGGGGTTTCCTACGAGCAGTACTTC. Protein sequence: CASSFTGVSYEQYF. This sequence joins TRBV5-8 and TRBJ2-7; 7 positions agree with TRBD1. Germline V gene lookup returns CDR1 SGHTS and CDR2 YDEGEE. V trimming: 2 bases; J trimming: 1 base; junction bases outside the gene matches: 3. The CDR3 totals 14 residues.

The chain's CDR3 is CATTSTSGSSNEQFF. The CDR3 nucleotides read TGTGCCACCACTTCGACTAGCGGGAGTTCGAATGAGCAGTTCTTC. The chain combines TRBV6-4 with TRBJ2-1, with TRBD2 matching over 12 bases. Per the germline V gene, CDR1 is MRHNA and CDR2 is SNTAGT. V dropped 10 bases and J dropped 7; count of bases not matched to a gene: 11. This CDR3 region has 15 residues.